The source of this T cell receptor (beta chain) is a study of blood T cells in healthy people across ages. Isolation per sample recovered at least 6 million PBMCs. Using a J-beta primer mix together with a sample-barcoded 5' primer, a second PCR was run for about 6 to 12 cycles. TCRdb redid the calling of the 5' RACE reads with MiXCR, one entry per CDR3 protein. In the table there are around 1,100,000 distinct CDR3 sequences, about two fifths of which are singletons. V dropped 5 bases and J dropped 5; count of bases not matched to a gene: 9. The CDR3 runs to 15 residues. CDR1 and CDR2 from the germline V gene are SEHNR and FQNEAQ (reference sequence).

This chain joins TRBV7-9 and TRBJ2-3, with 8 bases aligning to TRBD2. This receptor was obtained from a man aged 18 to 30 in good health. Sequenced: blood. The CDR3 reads CASSQRLARGDTQYF. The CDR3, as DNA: TGTGCCAGCAGCCAAAGACTAGCGAGGGGAGATACGCAGTATTTT.